Shown below are 2 T cell receptor beta chains from a single sample sequenced in a study of type 1 and type 2 diabetes patients (dated by TCRdb to about 2016). Sequencing was performed on an Illumina MiSeq. Genomic DNA from sorted T cell subsets served as template for TCRbeta CDR3 amplification. Multiplex PCR with 30 forward and 13 reverse primers amplified the TCRbeta CDR3 region. Using fastp at Q25 and MiXCR, TCRdb reprocessed the public reads and kept productive beta chains. One record per CDR3 amino acid sequence lists the most common genes and DNA. This sample holds more than 250,000 distinct CDR3 sequences; roughly 48% were observed only once. The ten most abundant clones make up approximately 15% of the sample. Sequenced material: peripheral blood mononuclear cells (PBMCs). These receptors were obtained from a man younger than 35 with type 2 diabetes.

The chain has TRBV24-1 and TRBJ2-1; D is possibly TRBD1 (6 bases). Germline CDR1 is KGHDR and CDR2 is SFDVKD. The CDR3 runs to 14 residues. V lost 7 bases to trimming and J lost 0 bases, with 9 bases between them. This CDR3 is CATRGAGSYNEQFF. The DNA for the CDR3 is TGTGCCACCAGGGGGGCAGGCTCCTACAATGAGCAGTTCTTC.

This clonotype came up a few times. The V gene is TRBV19, the J gene TRBJ2-2; D unclear. This CDR3 has 12 residues. Germline CDR1 is LNHDA and CDR2 is SQIVND (reference sequence). V gave up 3 bases and J gave up 6 bases, with 5 bases separating them. CDR3 in amino acids: CASSIPPGELFF. The DNA for the CDR3 is TGTGCCAGTAGTATCCCCCCCGGGGAGCTGTTTTTT.